A selection of T cell receptor beta chains follows, all from one sample in a study of tumor-infiltrating lymphocytes in oesophageal squamous cell carcinoma. TCRdb used MiXCR to reprocess the PCR reads, holding one entry per CDR3 protein. Of about 12,000 distinct CDR3 sequences detected, 58% appear once; the ten largest clones hold over 25%. The sample comprised esophageal tumor tissue. Receptors were obtained from a female donor with esophageal squamous cell carcinoma. CDR3s include the opening cysteine and the closing phenylalanine or tryptophan. D genes are given only for firm matches. Not every row has a clone size; where given, it reads once, few, many or a size class.

clone_size: -
j_call: TRBJ2-7
d_call: -
v_call: TRBV7-2
cdr3_aa: CASSLEWIGAYEQYF
cdr3_nt: TGTGCCAGCAGCTTAGAATGGATTGGCGCCTACGAGCAGTACTTC

clone_size: -
j_call: TRBJ1-5
d_call: -
v_call: TRBV6-6
cdr3_aa: CASSYGANQPQHF
cdr3_nt: TGTGCCAGCAGTTACGGAGCCAATCAGCCCCAGCATTTT

clone_size: many
j_call: TRBJ2-7
d_call: TRBD1
v_call: TRBV6-2/TRBV6-3
cdr3_aa: CASSYGPGGERYEQYF
cdr3_nt: TGTGCCAGCAGTTACGGTCCAGGGGGCGAAAGGTACGAGCAGTACTTC

clone_size: -
j_call: TRBJ2-5
d_call: -
v_call: TRBV6-1
cdr3_aa: CASSEGFGGLGETQYF
cdr3_nt: TGTGCCAGCAGTGAAGGGTTCGGAGGCTTGGGAGAGACCCAGTACTTC

clone_size: -
j_call: TRBJ2-5
d_call: -
v_call: TRBV11-2
cdr3_aa: CASSLADLGTQYF
cdr3_nt: TGTGCCAGCAGCTTAGCAGACTTAGGGACCCAGTACTTC

clone_size: -
j_call: TRBJ2-7
d_call: -
v_call: TRBV7-4
cdr3_aa: CASSLGPGSSYEQYF
cdr3_nt: TGTGCCAGCAGCTTAGGTCCGGGAAGCTCCTACGAGCAGTACTTC

clone_size: medium-sized
j_call: TRBJ1-5
d_call: -
v_call: TRBV7-2
cdr3_aa: CASSPRPAGPQHF
cdr3_nt: TGTGCCAGCAGCCCGCGGCCCGCGGGGCCCCAGCATTTT

clone_size: -
j_call: TRBJ2-2
d_call: -
v_call: TRBV7-3
cdr3_aa: CASKETQNTGELFF
cdr3_nt: TGTGCCAGCAAGGAGACTCAGAACACCGGGGAGCTGTTTTTT

clone_size: -
j_call: TRBJ2-1
d_call: -
v_call: TRBV7-9
cdr3_aa: CASSLSGQGNEQFF
cdr3_nt: TGTGCCAGCAGCTTAAGTGGGCAGGGCAATGAGCAGTTCTTC

clone_size: many
j_call: TRBJ2-7
d_call: -
v_call: TRBV5-4
cdr3_aa: CASSSRGASLYEQYF
cdr3_nt: TGTGCCAGCAGCTCCAGGGGAGCCTCACTATACGAGCAGTACTTC

clone_size: -
j_call: TRBJ2-1
d_call: TRBD1
v_call: TRBV6-8
cdr3_aa: CASSYWRTGKNEQFF
cdr3_nt: TGTGCCAGCAGTTACTGGCGGACAGGGAAAAATGAGCAGTTCTTC

clone_size: -
j_call: TRBJ2-3
d_call: TRBD1
v_call: TRBV24-1
cdr3_aa: CSTSEAGGGTDTQYF
cdr3_nt: TGTTCCACCAGTGAGGCAGGGGGCGGCACAGATACGCAGTATTTT

clone_size: -
j_call: TRBJ2-3
d_call: -
v_call: TRBV12-3/TRBV12-4
cdr3_aa: CASSPTGNRYTDTQYF
cdr3_nt: TGTGCCAGCAGTCCCACAGGGAATCGGTACACAGATACGCAGTATTTT

clone_size: many
j_call: TRBJ2-1
d_call: TRBD2
v_call: TRBV19
cdr3_aa: CASSTGTSGSNEQFF
cdr3_nt: TGTGCCAGTAGTACCGGGACTAGCGGGAGCAATGAGCAGTTCTTC

clone_size: -
j_call: TRBJ2-5
d_call: -
v_call: TRBV7-6
cdr3_aa: CASSTGGTFETQYF
cdr3_nt: TGTGCCAGCAGCACAGGTGGAACATTTGAGACCCAGTACTTC

clone_size: -
j_call: TRBJ2-2
d_call: -
v_call: TRBV7-3
cdr3_aa: CASSWDGNTGELFF
cdr3_nt: TGTGCCAGCAGCTGGGACGGAAACACCGGGGAGCTGTTTTTT

clone_size: -
j_call: TRBJ2-7
d_call: TRBD2
v_call: TRBV7-2
cdr3_aa: CASSLEGTSGMYEQYF
cdr3_nt: TGTGCCAGCAGCTTAGAGGGGACTAGCGGGATGTATGAGCAGTACTTC

clone_size: -
j_call: TRBJ2-3
d_call: TRBD2
v_call: TRBV6-1
cdr3_aa: CASSRGTSFPDTQYF
cdr3_nt: TGTGCCAGCAGCCGAGGGACTAGCTTTCCAGATACGCAGTATTTT

clone_size: -
j_call: TRBJ2-1
d_call: TRBD1
v_call: TRBV7-4
cdr3_aa: CASSLPGTGNEQFF
cdr3_nt: TGTGCCAGCAGCCTTCCCGGGACAGGGAATGAGCAGTTCTTC

clone_size: -
j_call: TRBJ1-6
d_call: -
v_call: TRBV18
cdr3_aa: CASSPKGGSGESPLHF
cdr3_nt: TGTGCCAGCTCACCAAAAGGGGGGTCAGGCGAATCACCCCTCCACTTT

clone_size: -
j_call: TRBJ2-7
d_call: TRBD2
v_call: TRBV7-9
cdr3_aa: CVSSPTSGANTDTQYF
cdr3_nt: TGTGTCAGCAGCCCGACTAGCGGGGCAAACACAGATACGCAGTACTTC

clone_size: -
j_call: TRBJ2-5
d_call: TRBD1
v_call: TRBV12-3/TRBV12-4
cdr3_aa: CASSLGGTGLETQYF
cdr3_nt: TGTGCCAGCAGTTTGGGTGGGACAGGGTTGGAGACCCAGTACTTC

clone_size: -
j_call: TRBJ2-1
d_call: -
v_call: TRBV28
cdr3_aa: CASPKPGGLMDEQFF
cdr3_nt: TGTGCCAGCCCAAAACCCGGGGGCCTCATGGATGAGCAGTTCTTC

clone_size: -
j_call: TRBJ2-1
d_call: -
v_call: TRBV10-3
cdr3_aa: CAISTYREHEQFF
cdr3_nt: TGTGCCATCAGTACCTACAGGGAGCATGAGCAGTTCTTC

clone_size: once
j_call: TRBJ2-6
d_call: -
v_call: TRBV7-1
cdr3_aa: CASSPATALSGSGANVLTF
cdr3_nt: TGTGCCAGCAGTCCCGCGACGGCCCTCTCGGGCTCTGGGGCCAACGTCCTGACTTTC

clone_size: few
j_call: TRBJ2-3
d_call: -
v_call: TRBV7-7
cdr3_aa: CASSYHSSDTQYF
cdr3_nt: TGTGCTAGCAGCTATCATAGCTCAGATACGCAGTATTTT

clone_size: -
j_call: TRBJ2-1
d_call: -
v_call: TRBV7-3
cdr3_aa: CASSLRALQGGNEQFF
cdr3_nt: TGTGCCAGCAGCTTACGGGCCCTCCAGGGAGGCAATGAGCAGTTCTTC

clone_size: many
j_call: TRBJ2-1
d_call: -
v_call: TRBV5-6
cdr3_aa: CASSFTYEQFF
cdr3_nt: TGTGCCAGCAGCTTCACGTATGAGCAGTTCTTC

clone_size: -
j_call: TRBJ2-2
d_call: -
v_call: TRBV12-5
cdr3_aa: CASVGPGDVTGELFF
cdr3_nt: TGTGCTAGTGTCGGTCCAGGGGATGTGACCGGGGAGCTGTTTTTT

clone_size: -
j_call: TRBJ2-1
d_call: -
v_call: TRBV7-2
cdr3_aa: CASSFRRRDEQFF
cdr3_nt: TGTGCCAGCAGCTTTCGGAGGCGCGATGAGCAGTTCTTC

clone_size: -
j_call: TRBJ2-2
d_call: -
v_call: TRBV12-3/TRBV12-4
cdr3_aa: CASSRADLDGELFF
cdr3_nt: TGTGCCAGCAGCAGGGCAGACTTAGACGGGGAGCTGTTTTTT

clone_size: -
j_call: TRBJ1-2
d_call: -
v_call: TRBV7-4
cdr3_aa: CASSLENYGYTF
cdr3_nt: TGTGCCAGCAGCTTAGAAAACTATGGCTACACCTTC

clone_size: -
j_call: TRBJ2-1
d_call: -
v_call: TRBV7-4
cdr3_aa: CASSLKIAGFTYNEQFF
cdr3_nt: TGTGCCAGCAGCTTAAAAATCGCGGGATTCACCTACAATGAGCAGTTCTTC

clone_size: -
j_call: TRBJ2-3
d_call: TRBD2
v_call: TRBV10-2
cdr3_aa: CASSLAGPVDTQYF
cdr3_nt: TGCGCCAGCAGTCTAGCGGGTCCGGTAGATACGCAGTATTTT

clone_size: -
j_call: TRBJ2-6
d_call: -
v_call: TRBV7-3
cdr3_aa: CASSLVAGANVLTF
cdr3_nt: TGTGCCAGCAGCTTGGTAGCTGGGGCCAACGTCCTGACTTTC

clone_size: many
j_call: TRBJ2-3
d_call: -
v_call: TRBV5-1
cdr3_aa: CASSFGRVGSSTDTQYF
cdr3_nt: TGCGCCAGCAGCTTTGGGCGGGTGGGCTCTAGCACAGATACGCAGTATTTT

clone_size: -
j_call: TRBJ2-6
d_call: TRBD1
v_call: TRBV7-2
cdr3_aa: CASSLTGGVSGANVLTF
cdr3_nt: TGTGCCAGCAGCCTGACAGGGGGAGTCTCTGGGGCCAACGTCCTGACTTTC

clone_size: few
j_call: TRBJ2-5
d_call: TRBD1
v_call: TRBV7-9
cdr3_aa: CASSLAPGTGIQETQYF
cdr3_nt: TGTGCCAGCAGCTTAGCGCCCGGGACAGGGATCCAAGAGACCCAGTACTTC

clone_size: -
j_call: TRBJ2-7
d_call: TRBD2
v_call: TRBV12-3/TRBV12-4
cdr3_aa: CASSPSGISEQYF
cdr3_nt: TGTGCCAGCAGCCCCAGCGGGATTTCCGAGCAGTACTTC

clone_size: -
j_call: TRBJ1-2
d_call: -
v_call: TRBV7-2
cdr3_aa: CANTTRAGVDYGYTF
cdr3_nt: TGTGCCAACACTACAAGAGCGGGGGTCGACTATGGCTACACCTTC

clone_size: -
j_call: TRBJ2-7
d_call: -
v_call: TRBV7-2
cdr3_aa: CASSIQGFEQYF
cdr3_nt: TGTGCCAGCAGCATACAGGGTTTCGAGCAGTACTTC

clone_size: -
j_call: TRBJ2-7
d_call: TRBD2
v_call: TRBV7-6
cdr3_aa: CASSFGLAGEQYF
cdr3_nt: TGTGCCAGCAGCTTCGGGCTAGCGGGGGAGCAGTACTTC

clone_size: -
j_call: TRBJ2-5
d_call: -
v_call: TRBV7-3
cdr3_aa: CASSCPPTGRETQYF
cdr3_nt: TGTGCCAGCAGCTGTCCACCCACGGGGCGGGAGACCCAGTACTTC

clone_size: -
j_call: TRBJ2-1
d_call: -
v_call: TRBV11-2
cdr3_aa: CASSNAFRVLVTYEQFF
cdr3_nt: TGTGCCAGCAGCAACGCCTTCAGGGTCCTAGTCACCTACGAGCAGTTCTTC

clone_size: -
j_call: TRBJ2-5
d_call: TRBD2
v_call: TRBV10-2
cdr3_aa: CASRTSGGETQYF
cdr3_nt: TGCGCCAGCAGGACTAGCGGGGGAGAGACCCAGTACTTC

clone_size: -
j_call: TRBJ2-5
d_call: -
v_call: TRBV7-2
cdr3_aa: CASSLEVNQETQYF
cdr3_nt: TGTGCCAGCAGCTTAGAGGTGAATCAAGAGACCCAGTACTTC

clone_size: -
j_call: TRBJ2-3
d_call: TRBD1
v_call: TRBV12-3/TRBV12-4
cdr3_aa: CASLYRGSTDTQYF
cdr3_nt: TGTGCCAGCTTGTACAGGGGTAGCACAGATACGCAGTATTTT

clone_size: few
j_call: TRBJ1-1
d_call: -
v_call: TRBV7-5
cdr3_aa: CISVPEEAPLEQAKSW
cdr3_nt: -

clone_size: -
j_call: TRBJ1-2
d_call: TRBD1
v_call: TRBV7-3
cdr3_aa: CASSPGQAKGYTF
cdr3_nt: TGTGCCAGCAGCCCGGGACAGGCTAAGGGCTACACCTTC